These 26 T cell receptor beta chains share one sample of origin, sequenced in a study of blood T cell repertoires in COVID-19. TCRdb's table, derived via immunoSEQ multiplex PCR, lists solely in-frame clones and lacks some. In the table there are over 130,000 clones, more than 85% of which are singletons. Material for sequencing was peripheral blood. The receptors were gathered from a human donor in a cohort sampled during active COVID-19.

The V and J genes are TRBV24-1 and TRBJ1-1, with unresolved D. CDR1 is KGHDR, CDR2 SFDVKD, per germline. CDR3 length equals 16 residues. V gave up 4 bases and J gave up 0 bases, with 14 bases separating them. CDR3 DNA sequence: TGTGCCACCAGTGAAATAACAGCGGGTTTGAACACTGAAGCTTTCTTT. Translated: CATSEITAGLNTEAFF.

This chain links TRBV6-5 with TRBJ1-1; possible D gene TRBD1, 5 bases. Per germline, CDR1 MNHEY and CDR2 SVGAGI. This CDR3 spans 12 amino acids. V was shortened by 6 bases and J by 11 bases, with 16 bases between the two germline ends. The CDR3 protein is CASRVSGVRAFF. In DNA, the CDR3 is TGTGCCAGCAGGGTATCGGGGGTTCGGGCTTTCTTT.

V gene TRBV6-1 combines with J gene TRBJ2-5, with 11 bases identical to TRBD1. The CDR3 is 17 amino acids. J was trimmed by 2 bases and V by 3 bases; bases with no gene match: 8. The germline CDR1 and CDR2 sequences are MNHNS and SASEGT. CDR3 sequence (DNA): TGTGCCAGCAGTGAGCTATACCGGGACAGGGGGCAAGAGACCCAGTACTTC. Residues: CASSELYRDRGQETQYF.

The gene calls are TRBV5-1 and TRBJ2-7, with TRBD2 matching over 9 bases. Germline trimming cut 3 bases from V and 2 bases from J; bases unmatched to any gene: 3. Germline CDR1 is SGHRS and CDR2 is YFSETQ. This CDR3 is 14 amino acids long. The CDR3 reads CASSWTSVTYEQYF. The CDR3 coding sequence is TGCGCCAGCAGCTGGACTAGCGTGACCTACGAGCAGTACTTC.

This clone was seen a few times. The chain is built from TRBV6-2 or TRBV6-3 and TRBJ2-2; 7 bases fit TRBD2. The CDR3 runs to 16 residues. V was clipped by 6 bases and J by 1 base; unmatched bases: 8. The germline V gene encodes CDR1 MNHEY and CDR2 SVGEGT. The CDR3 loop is CASSHAPSGNTGELFF. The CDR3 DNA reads TGTGCCAGCAGCCACGCGCCTAGCGGGAACACCGGGGAGCTGTTTTTT.

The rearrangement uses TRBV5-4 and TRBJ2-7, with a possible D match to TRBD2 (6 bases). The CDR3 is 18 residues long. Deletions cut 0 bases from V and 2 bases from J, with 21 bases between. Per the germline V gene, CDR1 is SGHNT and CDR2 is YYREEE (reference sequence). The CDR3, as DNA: TGTGCCAGCAGCTTGGACAAAGGCGGGACGAGGTTTCCCTACGAGCAGTACTTC. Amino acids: CASSLDKGGTRFPYEQYF.

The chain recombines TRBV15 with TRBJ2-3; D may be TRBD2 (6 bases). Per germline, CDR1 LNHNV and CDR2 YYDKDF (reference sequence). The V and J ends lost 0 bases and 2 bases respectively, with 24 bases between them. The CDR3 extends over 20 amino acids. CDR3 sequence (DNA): TGTGCCACCAGCAGAGATCCGCCCCGACGTAGCGGATCATACACAGATACGCAGTATTTT. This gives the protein CATSRDPPRRSGSYTDTQYF.

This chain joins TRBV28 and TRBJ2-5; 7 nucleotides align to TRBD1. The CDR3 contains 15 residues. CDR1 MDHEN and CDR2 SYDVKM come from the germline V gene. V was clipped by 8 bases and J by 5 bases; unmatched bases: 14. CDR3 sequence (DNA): TGTGCCAGCGGATGGACAGGACAGGTCCGGGAGACCCAGTACTTC. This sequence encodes CASGWTGQVRETQYF.

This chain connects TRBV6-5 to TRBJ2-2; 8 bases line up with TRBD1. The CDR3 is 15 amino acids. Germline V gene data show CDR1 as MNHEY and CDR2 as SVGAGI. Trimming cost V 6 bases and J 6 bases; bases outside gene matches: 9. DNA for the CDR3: TGTGCCAGCAGGGTGGCAGGGGGCAAGGCCGGGGAGCTGTTTTTT. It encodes CASRVAGGKAGELFF.

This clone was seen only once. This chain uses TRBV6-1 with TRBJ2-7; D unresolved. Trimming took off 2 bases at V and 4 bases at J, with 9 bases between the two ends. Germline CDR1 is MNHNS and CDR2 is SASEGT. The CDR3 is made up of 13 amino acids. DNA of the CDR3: TGTGCCAGCAGTGAACTACAGAGTTACGAGCAGTACTTC. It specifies CASSELQSYEQYF.

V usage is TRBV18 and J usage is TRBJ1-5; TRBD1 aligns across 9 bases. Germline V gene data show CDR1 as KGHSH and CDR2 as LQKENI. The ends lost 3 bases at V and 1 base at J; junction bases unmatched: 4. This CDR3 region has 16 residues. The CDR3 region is CASSPDRGDSNQPQHF. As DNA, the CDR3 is TGTGCCAGCTCACCTGACAGGGGGGACAGCAATCAGCCCCAGCATTTT.

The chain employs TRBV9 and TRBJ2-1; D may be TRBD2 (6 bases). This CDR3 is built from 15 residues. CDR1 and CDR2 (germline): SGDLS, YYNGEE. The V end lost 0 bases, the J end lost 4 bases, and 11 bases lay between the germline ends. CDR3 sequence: CASSVDGSDYNEQFF. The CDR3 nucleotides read TGTGCCAGCAGCGTAGACGGGAGTGATTACAATGAGCAGTTCTTC.

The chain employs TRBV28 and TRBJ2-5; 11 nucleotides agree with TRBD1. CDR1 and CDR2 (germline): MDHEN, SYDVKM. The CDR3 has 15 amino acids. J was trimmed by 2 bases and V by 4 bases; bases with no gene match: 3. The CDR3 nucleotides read TGTGCCAGCAGTTCCGGGACAGGGGGTCAAGAGACCCAGTACTTC. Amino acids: CASSSGTGGQETQYF.

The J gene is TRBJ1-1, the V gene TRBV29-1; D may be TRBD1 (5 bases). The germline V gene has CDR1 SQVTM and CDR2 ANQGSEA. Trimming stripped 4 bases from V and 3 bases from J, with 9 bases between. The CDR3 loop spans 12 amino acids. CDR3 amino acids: CSVVPRDTEAFF. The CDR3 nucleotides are TGCAGCGTTGTTCCCAGGGACACTGAAGCTTTCTTT.

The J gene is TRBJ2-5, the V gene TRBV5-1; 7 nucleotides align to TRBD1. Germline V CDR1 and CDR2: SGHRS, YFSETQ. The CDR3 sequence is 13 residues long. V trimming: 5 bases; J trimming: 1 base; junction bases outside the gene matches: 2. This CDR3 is CASRGTAQETQYF. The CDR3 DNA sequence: TGCGCCAGCAGAGGGACAGCCCAAGAGACCCAGTACTTC. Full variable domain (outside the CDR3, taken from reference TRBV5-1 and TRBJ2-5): KAGVTQTPRYLIKTRGQQVTLSCSPISGHRSVSWYQQTPGQGLQFLFEYFSETQRNKGNFPGRFSGRQFSNSRSEMNVSTLELGDSALYLCASRGTAQETQYFGPGTRLLVL.

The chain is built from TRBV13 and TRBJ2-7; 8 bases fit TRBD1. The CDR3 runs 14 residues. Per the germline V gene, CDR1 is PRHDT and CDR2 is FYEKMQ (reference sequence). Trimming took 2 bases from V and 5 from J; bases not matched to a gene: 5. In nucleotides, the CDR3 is TGTGCCAGCAGCTTACAAGGACAGGGAGACGAGCAGTACTTC. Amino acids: CASSLQGQGDEQYF.

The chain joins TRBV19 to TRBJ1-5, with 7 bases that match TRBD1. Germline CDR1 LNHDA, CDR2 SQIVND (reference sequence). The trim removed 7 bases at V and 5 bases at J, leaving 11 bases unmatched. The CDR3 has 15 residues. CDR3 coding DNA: TGTGCCAGTACCGATCGACAGGGCGGGGATCAGCCCCAGCATTTT. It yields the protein CASTDRQGGDQPQHF.

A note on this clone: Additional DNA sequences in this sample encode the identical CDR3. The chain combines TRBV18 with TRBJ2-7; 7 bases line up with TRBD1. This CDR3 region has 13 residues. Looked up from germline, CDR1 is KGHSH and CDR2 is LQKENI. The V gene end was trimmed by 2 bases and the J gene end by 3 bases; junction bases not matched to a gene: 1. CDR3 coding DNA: TGTGCCAGCTCACCAGACAGGGTCTACGAGCAGTACTTC. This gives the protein CASSPDRVYEQYF.

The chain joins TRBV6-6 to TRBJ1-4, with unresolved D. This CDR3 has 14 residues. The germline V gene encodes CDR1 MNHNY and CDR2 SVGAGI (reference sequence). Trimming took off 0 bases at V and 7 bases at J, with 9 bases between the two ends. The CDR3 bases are TGTGCCAGCAGTTACTCCCGAGGCGGTGAAAAACTGTTTTTT. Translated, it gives CASSYSRGGEKLFF.

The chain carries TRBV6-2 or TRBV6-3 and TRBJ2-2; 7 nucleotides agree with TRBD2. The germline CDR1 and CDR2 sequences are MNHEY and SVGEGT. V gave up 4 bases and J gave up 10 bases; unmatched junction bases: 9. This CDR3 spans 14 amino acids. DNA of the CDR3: TGTGCCAGCAGTTTCCAAGCGGGATGGGTGGAGCTGTTTTTT. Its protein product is CASSFQAGWVELFF.

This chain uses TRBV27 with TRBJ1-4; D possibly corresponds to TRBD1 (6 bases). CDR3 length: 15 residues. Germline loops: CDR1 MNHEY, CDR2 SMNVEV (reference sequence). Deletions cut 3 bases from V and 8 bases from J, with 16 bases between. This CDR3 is CASSFLGGAPEKLFF. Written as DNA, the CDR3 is TGTGCCAGCAGTTTTTTAGGGGGGGCACCAGAAAAACTGTTTTTT.

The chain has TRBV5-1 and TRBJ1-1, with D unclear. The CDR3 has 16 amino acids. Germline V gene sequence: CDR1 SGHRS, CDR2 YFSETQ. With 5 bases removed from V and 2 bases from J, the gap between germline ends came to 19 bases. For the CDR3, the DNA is TGCGCCAGCAGGTGGGAAGGACTGCCTGTAAACACTGAAGCTTTCTTT. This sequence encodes CASRWEGLPVNTEAFF. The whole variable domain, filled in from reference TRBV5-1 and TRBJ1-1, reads KAGVTQTPRYLIKTRGQQVTLSCSPISGHRSVSWYQQTPGQGLQFLFEYFSETQRNKGNFPGRFSGRQFSNSRSEMNVSTLELGDSALYLCASRWEGLPVNTEAFFGQGTRLTVV.

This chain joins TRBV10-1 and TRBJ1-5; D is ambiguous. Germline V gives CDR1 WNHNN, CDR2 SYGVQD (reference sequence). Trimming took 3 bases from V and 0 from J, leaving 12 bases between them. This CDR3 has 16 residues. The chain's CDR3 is CASSEMSHFSNQPQHF. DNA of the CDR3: TGCGCCAGCAGTGAAATGAGCCACTTTAGCAATCAGCCCCAGCATTTT.

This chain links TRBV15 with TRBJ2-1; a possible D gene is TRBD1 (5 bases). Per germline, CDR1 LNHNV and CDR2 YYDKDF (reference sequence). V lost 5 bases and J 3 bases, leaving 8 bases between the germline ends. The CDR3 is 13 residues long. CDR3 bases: TGTGCCACCAGCTCTCAGGGCTACAATGAGCAGTTCTTC. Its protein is CATSSQGYNEQFF.

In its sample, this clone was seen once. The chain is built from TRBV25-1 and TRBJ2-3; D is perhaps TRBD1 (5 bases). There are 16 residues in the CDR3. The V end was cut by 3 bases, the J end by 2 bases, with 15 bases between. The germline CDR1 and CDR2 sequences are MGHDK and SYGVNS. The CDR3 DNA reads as TGTGCCAGCAGTGACCCGCAGGGTAGAGCCACAGATACGCAGTATTTT. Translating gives CASSDPQGRATDTQYF.

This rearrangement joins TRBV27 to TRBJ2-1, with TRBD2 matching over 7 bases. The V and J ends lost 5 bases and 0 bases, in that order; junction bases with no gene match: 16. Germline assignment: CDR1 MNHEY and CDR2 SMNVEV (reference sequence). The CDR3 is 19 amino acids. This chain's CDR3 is CASSPLSEWGGSSYNEQFF. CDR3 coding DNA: TGTGCCAGCAGTCCCCTTTCGGAGTGGGGGGGGAGCTCCTACAATGAGCAGTTCTTC.